The source of this TCR beta chain is a study of molecular identifiers for immune sequencing clone quantification. Findings and caveats of the study: Spiked TCR RNA from one Jurkat cell reportedly showed up when mixed among one million naive cells.

A note on this clonotype: Its antigen is not known. This may be a read error: a much more frequent sequence differs by one nucleotide.

CDR1 and CDR2 from the germline V gene are SGHVS and FNYEAQ. CDR3 length: 13 residues. Sorted naive CD8 T cells were those defined as CD8+CD4-CCR7+CD45RA+. TCRdb reanalysed the PCR reads using MiXCR and keeps one entry per CDR3 protein. The top ten hold about 0.84% of the sample, which has about half a million distinct CDR3 sequences, about 20% seen once. The chain employs TRBV7-6 and TRBJ1-1; D unclear. This receptor was taken from a human donor in good health. Some libraries in this study had Jurkat cell RNA spiked in. What was sequenced was naive CD8+ T cells from blood, with Jurkat cell RNA spiked in. The sample's subset: FACS-sorted CD8+CD4-CCR7+CD45RA+ naive T cells. CDR3 sequence reads: CASSLNEMTVAFF. The CDR3 DNA reads as TGTGCCAGCAGCTTAAACGAGATGACTGTAGCTTTCTTT.